Each of the 6 T cell receptor beta chains below was sequenced from the same sample in a study of cytomegalovirus exposure and HLA in healthy donors. The PCR made use of 60 Vbeta and 13 Jbeta primers. The assay was immunoSEQ multiplex PCR, and TCRdb's table has in-frame clones only and misses some. The sample yields roughly 98,000 clones, 75% to 80% seen once. Material for sequencing was PBMCs. These receptors were taken from a female donor in good health and CMV-seronegative.

The chain couples TRBV18 to TRBJ1-1; 8 bases map to TRBD1. Germline CDR1 KGHSH, CDR2 LQKENI. The CDR3 is 15 residues long. V shed 1 base and J 6 bases; nucleotides not matched to a gene: 7. The CDR3 sequence: CASSPRETGESEAFF. The DNA for the CDR3 is TGTGCCAGCTCACCACGGGAGACAGGGGAATCTGAAGCTTTCTTT.

This chain links TRBV18 with TRBJ1-4, with D perhaps matching TRBD1 (5 bases). The germline V and J ends were trimmed by 6 bases and 10 bases, with 15 bases remaining between them. Germline CDR1 is KGHSH and CDR2 is LQKENI. The length of the CDR3 is 13 residues. Here the CDR3 DNA reads TGTGCCAGCTCCGCCGACTCCCAGGGAAAACTGTTTTTT. Translation gives CASSADSQGKLFF.

The CDR3 region has the DNA TGTGCCAGCAGTGACTCCGCGGCGGATACGCAGTATTTT. It translates to CASSDSAADTQYF. This chain joins TRBV6-4 and TRBJ2-3; D gene unclear. The CDR3 length is 13 residues. Germline lookup yields CDR1 MRHNA and CDR2 SNTAGT. Trimming left V 0 bases short and J 6 bases short, with 7 bases between.

The V call is TRBV14, the J call TRBJ1-3; tentative D call: TRBD1 (5 bases). Germline values: CDR1 SGHDN, CDR2 FVKESK. This CDR3 region has 16 residues. Trimming pared 1 base from V and 0 bases from J, leaving 10 bases between. CDR3 region: CASSQVWTISGNTIYF. CDR3 nucleotide sequence: TGTGCCAGCAGCCAAGTGTGGACAATCTCTGGAAACACCATATATTTT.

V gene TRBV19 combines with J gene TRBJ1-1; the D is unclear. The CDR3 totals 14 residues. The V gene lost 0 bases and the J gene lost 1 base, with 6 bases spanning the gap. Germline CDR1 and CDR2: LNHDA and SQIVND (reference sequence). The CDR3 nucleotides are TGTGCCAGTAGTATAGATTCGGGGAACACTGAAGCTTTCTTT. This codes for CASSIDSGNTEAFF.

The CDR3 nucleotides read TGTGCCAGCAGCTCCGGGGGTAAGAGGAGGTATGGCTACACCTTC. This encodes CASSSGGKRRYGYTF. V usage is TRBV7-3 and J usage is TRBJ1-2, with D tentatively TRBD1 (5 bases). This CDR3 spans 15 amino acids. V was clipped by 4 bases and J by 5 bases, with 17 bases between them. CDR1 SGHTA and CDR2 FQGTGA come from the germline V gene.